This record concerns one TCR beta chain sequence. Its antigen is unidentified. This specimen comes from a study of early T cells in non-severe SARS-CoV-2 infection. Whole-study context: Sequencing of unsorted whole blood was done on bulk RNA, leaving chains unpaired.

Per the germline V gene, CDR1 is SEHNR and CDR2 is FQNEAQ (reference sequence). CDR3 length equals 17 residues. V was clipped by 5 bases and J by 8 bases, with 27 bases between them. Study-level findings and limits: VDJdb-based annotation leaned toward anti-spike CD8 responses and missed private and CD4 specificities.

Individual cDNA molecules were tagged with unique molecular identifiers, the study reported. MiXCR was run by TCRdb on the 5' RACE reads, yielding one entry per CDR3 protein. The data hold 65,000 to 90,000 distinct CDR3 sequences, with about 12% observed a single time. Sequencing used whole blood. The receptor comes from an adult who was a healthcare worker with PCR-confirmed SARS-CoV-2 infection or an uninfected control (not recorded which). The rearrangement links TRBV7-9 to TRBJ1-2; perhaps TRBD1 as D (5 bases). CDR3 amino acids: CASSDDPGRTSRTGYTF. The CDR3 DNA follows: TGTGCCAGCAGCGACGATCCGGGACGGACCTCCCGTACCGGCTACACCTTC.